This is a list of T cell receptor beta chains from one sample in a study of response to subunit inactivated influenza vaccine. A single record per CDR3 protein comes from TCRdb applying MiXCR to the RT-PCR reads. The sample lists 560,000 or so distinct CDR3 sequences, around 8% occurring once. The sample was PBMCs from blood, taken roughly 24 months after vaccination. These receptors were obtained from a man between 50 and 75 years old who received an inactivated influenza vaccine. Each CDR3 is given with its conserved first and last residue. The D gene is left open where the match is weak. The size field is filled for only some rows; it gives once, few, many or a size class.

J gene: TRBJ2-3; D gene: TRBD2; clone size: few; V gene: TRBV5-1; CDR3 protein: CASSVGLAGQGTDTQYF; CDR3 DNA: TGCGCCAGCAGCGTGGGACTAGCGGGTCAAGGCACAGATACGCAGTATTTT
J gene: TRBJ2-3; D gene: TRBD1; clone size: few; V gene: TRBV11-1; CDR3 protein: CASSTRTGGLITDTQYF; CDR3 DNA: TGTGCCAGCAGCACGCGGACAGGGGGCCTTATCACAGATACGCAGTATTTT
J gene: TRBJ1-2; D gene: .; clone size: many; V gene: TRBV5-1; CDR3 protein: CASSAGTENYGYTF; CDR3 DNA: TGCGCCAGCAGCGCAGGGACGGAGAACTATGGCTACACCTTC
J gene: TRBJ2-1; D gene: TRBD1; clone size: few; V gene: TRBV5-8; CDR3 protein: CASSLAGTGIYNEQFF; CDR3 DNA: TGTGCCAGCAGCTTGGCGGGGACAGGGATCTACAATGAGCAGTTCTTC
J gene: TRBJ1-2; D gene: .; clone size: many; V gene: TRBV12-3/TRBV12-4; CDR3 protein: CASSSHKIAYGYTF; CDR3 DNA: TGTGCCAGCAGTTCCCACAAGATTGCGTATGGCTACACCTTC
J gene: TRBJ1-5; D gene: TRBD1; clone size: few; V gene: TRBV6-5; CDR3 protein: CASSTGQGLAQPQHF; CDR3 DNA: TGTGCCAGCAGTACTGGACAGGGGCTGGCTCAGCCCCAGCATTTT
J gene: TRBJ2-5; D gene: .; clone size: few; V gene: TRBV11-2; CDR3 protein: CASSAGVGGRQETQYF; CDR3 DNA: TGTGCCAGCAGCGCAGGGGTCGGAGGACGACAAGAGACCCAGTACTTC
J gene: TRBJ2-2; D gene: .; clone size: .; V gene: TRBV4-1; CDR3 protein: CASSQVFMGGPNTGELFF; CDR3 DNA: TGCGCCAGCAGCCAAGTATTCATGGGGGGACCGAACACCGGGGAGCTGTTTTTT
J gene: TRBJ2-3; D gene: TRBD2; clone size: .; V gene: TRBV7-2; CDR3 protein: CASSLASSGGATDTQYF; CDR3 DNA: TGTGCCAGCAGCTTAGCCTCTAGCGGGGGGGCAACAGATACGCAGTATTTT
J gene: TRBJ1-4; D gene: .; clone size: .; V gene: TRBV7-2; CDR3 protein: CASSPLAGLREKLFF; CDR3 DNA: TGTGCCAGCAGCCCCCTTGCGGGGTTGAGGGAAAAACTGTTTTTT
J gene: TRBJ1-4; D gene: TRBD1; clone size: many; V gene: TRBV4-1; CDR3 protein: CASSQDGQGAYEKLFF; CDR3 DNA: TGCGCCAGCAGCCAAGATGGACAGGGGGCGTATGAAAAACTGTTTTTT
J gene: TRBJ2-3; D gene: .; clone size: many; V gene: TRBV27; CDR3 protein: CAVKTPGDTQYF; CDR3 DNA: TGTGCCGTCAAAACCCCGGGGGATACGCAGTATTTT
J gene: TRBJ1-2; D gene: .; clone size: .; V gene: TRBV20-1; CDR3 protein: CSARDHKNYGYTF; CDR3 DNA: TGCAGTGCTAGAGATCACAAGAACTATGGCTACACCTTC
J gene: TRBJ2-3; D gene: .; clone size: many; V gene: TRBV2; CDR3 protein: CASQLSRQYF; CDR3 DNA: TGTGCCAGCCAGTTAAGTAGGCAGTATTTT
J gene: TRBJ1-4; D gene: .; clone size: many; V gene: TRBV7-2; CDR3 protein: CASSSLSSTNEKLFF; CDR3 DNA: TGTGCCAGCAGCTCGCTCTCGAGCACTAATGAAAAACTGTTTTTT
J gene: TRBJ2-5; D gene: TRBD2; clone size: many; V gene: TRBV11-2; CDR3 protein: CASSLIGPASGRRETQYF; CDR3 DNA: TGTGCCAGCAGCTTAATCGGACCGGCTAGCGGGAGGAGAGAGACCCAGTACTTC
J gene: TRBJ2-3; D gene: .; clone size: .; V gene: TRBV11-2; CDR3 protein: CASSLSGHDTQYF; CDR3 DNA: TGTGCCAGCAGCTTATCAGGTCACGATACGCAGTATTTT
J gene: TRBJ2-7; D gene: .; clone size: .; V gene: TRBV4-2; CDR3 protein: CASSPERLGTYEQYF; CDR3 DNA: TGTGCCAGCAGCCCGGAGAGACTGGGGACCTACGAGCAGTACTTC
J gene: TRBJ1-1; D gene: .; clone size: few; V gene: TRBV12-3/TRBV12-4; CDR3 protein: CASSLAHGAGKAFF; CDR3 DNA: TGTGCCAGCAGTTTAGCGCATGGGGCAGGGAAAGCTTTCTTT
J gene: TRBJ2-2; D gene: TRBD1; clone size: many; V gene: TRBV12-3/TRBV12-4; CDR3 protein: CASQGQANTGELFF; CDR3 DNA: TGTGCCAGCCAGGGACAGGCGAACACCGGGGAGCTGTTTTTT
J gene: TRBJ2-2; D gene: .; clone size: many; V gene: TRBV7-8; CDR3 protein: CASSPHAAGELFF; CDR3 DNA: TGTGCCAGCAGCCCCCACGCGGCCGGGGAGCTGTTTTTT
J gene: TRBJ1-5; D gene: .; clone size: few; V gene: TRBV7-2; CDR3 protein: CASSLQQGSNQPQHF; CDR3 DNA: TGTGCCAGCAGCTTACAACAGGGTAGCAATCAGCCCCAGCATTTT
J gene: TRBJ1-4; D gene: TRBD1; clone size: few; V gene: TRBV4-3; CDR3 protein: CASSQPGQGNEKLFF; CDR3 DNA: TGCGCCAGCAGCCAGCCGGGACAGGGAAATGAAAAACTGTTTTTT
J gene: TRBJ1-1; D gene: .; clone size: few; V gene: TRBV5-8; CDR3 protein: CASSLGLVRATEAFF; CDR3 DNA: TGTGCCAGCAGCTTGGGCTTGGTCAGGGCCACTGAAGCTTTCTTT
J gene: TRBJ2-1; D gene: .; clone size: few; V gene: TRBV11-3; CDR3 protein: CASSLDPTQDNEQFF; CDR3 DNA: TGTGCCAGCAGCTTAGACCCCACCCAAGACAATGAGCAGTTCTTC
J gene: TRBJ2-3; D gene: TRBD2; clone size: many; V gene: TRBV6-2/TRBV6-3; CDR3 protein: CASSPKTSGRATDTQYF; CDR3 DNA: TGTGCCAGCAGTCCCAAGACTAGCGGCCGGGCTACAGATACGCAGTATTTT
J gene: TRBJ2-1; D gene: TRBD2; clone size: .; V gene: TRBV7-9; CDR3 protein: CASSLGAGESYNEQFF; CDR3 DNA: TGTGCCAGCAGCTTAGGGGCGGGAGAGTCCTACAATGAGCAGTTCTTC
J gene: TRBJ2-5; D gene: .; clone size: .; V gene: TRBV7-9; CDR3 protein: CASSGEGSRQETQYF; CDR3 DNA: TGTGCCAGCAGCGGAGAGGGGTCGCGACAAGAGACCCAGTACTTC
J gene: TRBJ2-7; D gene: .; clone size: .; V gene: TRBV20-1; CDR3 protein: CSARDRDAAYEQYF; CDR3 DNA: TGCAGTGCTAGAGATCGTGACGCAGCCTACGAGCAGTACTTC
J gene: TRBJ1-2; D gene: .; clone size: many; V gene: TRBV20-1; CDR3 protein: CSASLAEGYTF; CDR3 DNA: TGCAGTGCTAGTCTTGCGGAGGGCTACACCTTC
J gene: TRBJ2-3; D gene: .; clone size: .; V gene: TRBV20-1; CDR3 protein: CSAQRGGGTDTQYF; CDR3 DNA: TGCAGTGCCCAGAGAGGAGGGGGCACAGATACGCAGTATTTT
J gene: TRBJ1-1; D gene: .; clone size: few; V gene: TRBV5-6; CDR3 protein: CASSLEPGVNTEAFF; CDR3 DNA: TGTGCCAGCAGCTTGGAGCCAGGGGTGAACACTGAAGCTTTCTTT
J gene: TRBJ1-4; D gene: TRBD1; clone size: few; V gene: TRBV6-5; CDR3 protein: CASSYSVGGGEKLFF; CDR3 DNA: TGTGCCAGCAGTTACTCGGTAGGGGGCGGAGAAAAACTGTTTTTT
J gene: TRBJ1-5; D gene: .; clone size: few; V gene: TRBV29-1; CDR3 protein: CSVRSGSSNQPQHF; CDR3 DNA: TGCAGCGTACGGTCGGGATCGAGCAATCAGCCCCAGCATTTT
J gene: TRBJ2-2; D gene: .; clone size: .; V gene: TRBV2; CDR3 protein: CASSEAQRLTGELFF; CDR3 DNA: TGTGCCAGCAGTGAAGCACAGAGACTCACCGGGGAGCTGTTTTTT
J gene: TRBJ2-7; D gene: .; clone size: .; V gene: TRBV7-2; CDR3 protein: CASSGGYGPYEQYF; CDR3 DNA: TGTGCCAGCAGCGGCGGTTACGGCCCCTACGAGCAGTACTTC
J gene: TRBJ2-1; D gene: .; clone size: many; V gene: TRBV5-6; CDR3 protein: CASSLAAVLYEQFF; CDR3 DNA: TGTGCCAGCAGCTTGGCAGCCGTATTGTACGAGCAGTTCTTC
J gene: TRBJ2-3; D gene: TRBD2; clone size: many; V gene: TRBV7-3; CDR3 protein: CASSRGSDDTQYF; CDR3 DNA: TGTGCCAGCAGCCGCGGGAGCGACGATACGCAGTATTTT
J gene: TRBJ2-6; D gene: .; clone size: .; V gene: TRBV5-1; CDR3 protein: CASSSNPVGANVLTF; CDR3 DNA: TGCGCCAGCAGCTCGAACCCTGTTGGGGCCAACGTCCTGACTTTC
J gene: TRBJ2-2; D gene: .; clone size: few; V gene: TRBV5-1; CDR3 protein: CASSLAGPGELFF; CDR3 DNA: TGCGCCAGCAGCTTGGCGGGGCCCGGGGAGCTGTTTTTT
J gene: TRBJ2-7; D gene: .; clone size: few; V gene: TRBV12-3/TRBV12-4; CDR3 protein: CASSLRGAFGYEQYF; CDR3 DNA: TGTGCCAGCAGTCTCCGGGGGGCTTTCGGGTACGAGCAGTACTTC
J gene: TRBJ1-4; D gene: .; clone size: many; V gene: TRBV12-3/TRBV12-4; CDR3 protein: CASSSGVATNEKLFF; CDR3 DNA: TGTGCCAGCAGTTCGGGCGTAGCAACTAATGAAAAACTGTTTTTT
J gene: TRBJ2-5; D gene: .; clone size: .; V gene: TRBV5-1; CDR3 protein: CASSYSFGETQYF; CDR3 DNA: TGCGCCAGCAGCTACTCATTCGGGGAGACCCAGTACTTC
J gene: TRBJ1-5; D gene: .; clone size: few; V gene: TRBV20-1; CDR3 protein: CSARQNRDQPQHF; CDR3 DNA: TGCAGTGCTAGACAAAACAGAGATCAGCCCCAGCATTTT
J gene: TRBJ2-1; D gene: TRBD2; clone size: .; V gene: TRBV20-1; CDR3 protein: CSATDSGRLYNEQFF; CDR3 DNA: TGCAGTGCTACCGACAGCGGGAGGCTGTACAATGAGCAGTTCTTC